This T cell receptor (beta chain) was sequenced in a study of shared clonotypes between healthy human individuals (dated by TCRdb to the early 2020s). With regard to the full study: A few men and a couple of women, aged 18 to 49 years, made up the cohort. For each donor, CD4 naive and CD4 memory were each run on three plates, CD8 naive on two plates, and CD8 memory on one plate. Libraries were prepared and TCR repertoires were sequenced by different laboratories using diverse techniques, in order to increase sequencing depth and limit assay-specific biases. Per donor, leukapheresis produced somewhere between about 0.9 and 9.5 billion PBMCs. To estimate repertoire size and how much clonotypes are shared between individuals, the study performed deep sequencing of blood TCR repertoires from roughly five healthy adults.

Using the deep immunoSEQ assay, multiplex PCR amplified TCR CDR3 regions from genomic DNA. Extracted genomic DNA from each cell subset was spread evenly across all wells of several immunoSEQ 96-well plates, with each plate serving as a replicate. For sorted subsets, 150 to 250 ng of genomic DNA, equivalent to 25,000 to 35,000 T cell genomes, went into each replicate PCR. Purified libraries were measured with a Qubit 3.0 fluorometer, size-checked on a Bioanalyzer 2100, and measured again with the KAPA Library Quantification kit. A separate single-read 150-cycle Illumina NextSeq 550 flow cell was used to sequence each immunoSEQ 96-well plate. From the authors' description of their analysis: The immunoSEQ output contained only junctional sequences without quality scores, so filtering could not match that applied to full-length reads. Sequences were annotated with PyIR, a Python wrapper for IgBLAST v1.9, using IMGT germline references to assign V/J genes and CDR3. Reads with weak V/J assignments (E-value above 1e-6), missing CDR3, stop codons, out-of-frame junctions, or ambiguous translated residues were removed. V3J clonotypes were defined as sequences sharing an identical inferred V gene, J gene, and CDR3 amino acid sequence. The percentage overlap between two repertoires was calculated by dividing the number of shared unique clonotypes by the size of the smaller repertoire. Three approaches were used to assess repertoire richness: RTK rarefaction, the Chao1 estimator, and Recon v2.1 estimates of unobserved clonotypes. Generation probabilities were computed with OLGA for all TCRbeta clonotypes obtained by the gDNA method from a few donors. TCRdb re-hosts the immuneACCESS table, in-frame sequences only. Its copies lack some clones; in the studies checked, an unresolved V gene accounts for under half of them, and the cause for the rest is not known. The V and J calls and clone size come from that table; D and trimming were worked out from the DNA. The sample records about 2.1 million clones, around 93% of which are singletons. Over 1.5% of the sample goes to the ten largest clones.

V loses 4 bases at its end and J loses 3 bases; junction bases beyond the gene matches: 13. CDR1 and CDR2, per the germline V gene (reference sequence), are MNHEY and SMNVEV. The CDR3 runs 19 amino acids, cysteine and phenylalanine included. Only CDR3 DNA remains: 57 bases, in frame from the first base. CD8 naive samples consisted of CD45RO-negative cells that were positively selected for CCR7, yielding a CD45RA+CCR7+ population without TemRA cells. Healthy HIV-negative adults with no recently reported acute infections or vaccinations were included as donors. Every donor was a Caucasian adult living in Nashville, Tennessee, USA. Blood was collected by leukapheresis, and PBMCs were isolated by Ficoll-Histopaque density gradient centrifugation and then cryopreserved in liquid nitrogen vapor phase. Purity and quantity of every magnetically sorted T cell population were checked by analytical flow cytometry. From each sorted fraction, genomic DNA was isolated and quantified by UV absorbance on a Nanodrop 2000c.

The investigation overall reported the following: Sampling was limited to blood, and TCR repertoires in tissue likely differ from TCR repertoires in blood. Larger estimated clonotype richness was generally found for naive subsets than for memory subsets. Higher generation probabilities were observed for clonotypes shared by all four sorted-subset donors than for non-shared clonotypes. Even with the large sequencing depth, rarefaction of the sorted-subset datasets indicated that sequencing was incomplete. When several donors were compared, the shared fraction of clonotypes was around 5% for naive CD4, 3.5% to 4% for naive CD8, about 2.5% for memory CD4, and about 0.36% for memory CD8. Based on pairwise subsampling, the degree of clonotype sharing among donors was expected to be affected by sequencing depth. The genetic and exposure-history diversity represented was limited by the small number of donors.

About this clone: Its specific antigen is unknown. No much larger clonotype is one base removed from it; base qualities were not supplied.

The specimen sequenced was naive CD8+ T cells from PBMCs. The cell subset or site label corresponds to: CD45RA+CCR7+. The receptor comes from a man younger than 35 in good health. Some clones in this sample may be carry-over from other donors' samples. The chain links TRBV27 with TRBJ1-3; TRBD1 lines up with 12 middle nucleotides. The CDR3 has the sequence CASSSTGTGGALGGNTIYF. Read as DNA, the sequence is TGTGCCAGCAGTTCAACCGGGACAGGGGGCGCCCTAGGTGGAAACACCATATATTTT.